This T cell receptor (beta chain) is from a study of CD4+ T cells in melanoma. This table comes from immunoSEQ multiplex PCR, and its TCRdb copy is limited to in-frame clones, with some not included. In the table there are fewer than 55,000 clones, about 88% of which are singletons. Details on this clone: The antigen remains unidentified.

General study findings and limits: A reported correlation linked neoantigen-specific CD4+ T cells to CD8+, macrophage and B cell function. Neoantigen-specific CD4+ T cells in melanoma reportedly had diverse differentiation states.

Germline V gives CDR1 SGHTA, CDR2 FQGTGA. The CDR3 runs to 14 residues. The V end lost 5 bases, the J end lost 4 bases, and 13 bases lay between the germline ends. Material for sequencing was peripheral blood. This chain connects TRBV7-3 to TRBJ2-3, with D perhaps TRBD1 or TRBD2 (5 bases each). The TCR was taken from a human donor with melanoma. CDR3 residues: CASSNLGGSDTQYF. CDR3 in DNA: TGTGCCAGCAGCAACCTTGGGGGATCAGATACGCAGTATTTT.